Shown below are 20 T cell receptor beta chains from a single sample sequenced in a study of Tregs in tolerant kidney transplant recipients. The repertoire was sequenced with immunoSEQ multiplex PCR; TCRdb's copy has only in-frame clones and lacks some. This table holds around 230,000 clones, around 82% found once. The sequencing input was CD4+ T cells from blood. The receptors were sampled from a human donor in good health.

This clone was detected a few times. The chain couples TRBV11-1 to TRBJ1-4, with TRBD1 identical over 9 bases. This CDR3 contains 16 residues. The V and J ends lost 3 bases and 0 bases, in that order; junction bases with no gene match: 2. Germline assignment: CDR1 SGHAT and CDR2 FQDESV (reference sequence). CDR3 sequence: CASSFTGGATNEKLFF. For the CDR3, the DNA is TGTGCCAGCAGCTTCACAGGGGGCGCAACTAATGAAAAACTGTTTTTT.

The rearrangement links TRBV19 to TRBJ1-6, with D maybe TRBD1 (5 bases). Trimming pared 6 bases from V and 6 bases from J, leaving 15 bases between. CDR3 size: 15 residues. Germline V CDR1 and CDR2: LNHDA, SQIVND (reference sequence). CDR3 residues: CASRGVGRANSPLHF. The CDR3 DNA follows: TGTGCCAGTAGAGGAGTGGGGCGAGCTAATTCACCCCTCCACTTT.

CDR3 sequence reads: CASSIQGARYEQYF. The CDR3 bases are TGTGCCAGCAGTATCCAGGGGGCGCGGTACGAGCAGTACTTC. This rearrangement joins TRBV28 to TRBJ2-7; 8 positions match TRBD1. The trim removed 5 bases at V and 4 bases at J, leaving 7 bases unmatched. CDR3 length: 14 residues. Germline V CDR1 and CDR2: MDHEN, SYDVKM.

The V and J genes are TRBV7-9 and TRBJ1-6; D gene ambiguous. The CDR3 runs 15 residues. Looked up from germline, CDR1 is SEHNR and CDR2 is FQNEAQ (reference sequence). V was shortened by 0 bases and J by 6 bases, with 9 bases between the two germline ends. In DNA form, the CDR3 reads TGTGCCAGCAGCTTAGCCGGACGATCTAATTCACCCCTCCACTTT. Translating gives CASSLAGRSNSPLHF.

The CDR3 spells CASSDGNFYGYTF. The CDR3, as DNA: TGTGCCAGCAGTGATGGGAACTTCTATGGCTACACCTTC. The rearrangement joins TRBV6-1 to TRBJ1-2; D not certain. CDR1 is MNHNS and CDR2 is SASEGT in the germline V gene. The CDR3 sequence is 13 residues long. V was pared by 3 bases and J by 4 bases, with 9 bases between.

The rearrangement joins TRBV5-1 to TRBJ2-1; a possible D gene is TRBD2 (5 bases). The CDR3 runs 14 residues. CDR1 is SGHRS, CDR2 YFSETQ, per germline. V gave up 1 base and J gave up 5 bases, with 10 bases separating them. Here the CDR3 DNA reads TGCGCCAGCAGCTTGACGGGAAACGACAATGAGCAGTTCTTC. Translated: CASSLTGNDNEQFF.

The CDR3 loop reads CASSITSGDTYEQYF. The DNA for the CDR3 is TGTGCCAGCAGCATAACTAGCGGGGATACCTACGAGCAGTACTTC. V gene TRBV11-2 combines with J gene TRBJ2-7, with 10 bases aligning to TRBD2. Germline CDR1 is SGHAT and CDR2 is FQNNGV. This CDR3 contains 15 residues. The V segment lost 5 bases and the J segment 2 bases; nucleotides outside the gene matches: 6.

The chain uses TRBV2 and TRBJ2-2; D is unresolved. The CDR3 loop spans 14 amino acids. The germline V and J ends were trimmed by 7 bases and 0 bases, with 9 bases remaining between them. Germline V gives CDR1 SNHLY, CDR2 FYNNEI. Here the CDR3 DNA reads TGTGCCAGCAAAGGGCAGTCGAACACCGGGGAGCTGTTTTTT. Translated, it gives CASKGQSNTGELFF.

This CDR3 reads CASSSAPGTQQFF. The CDR3 nucleotides are TGTGCCAGCAGCTCAGCCCCCGGGACTCAGCAGTTCTTC. The V call is TRBV7-3, the J call TRBJ2-1; maybe TRBD2 (6 bases). Per the germline V gene, CDR1 is SGHTA and CDR2 is FQGTGA. The CDR3 sequence is 13 residues long. With 4 bases removed from V and 11 bases from J, the gap between germline ends came to 15 bases.

V and J are TRBV27 and TRBJ1-1; D is possibly TRBD1 (5 bases). The CDR3 has 15 amino acids. V lost 2 bases, J lost 4 bases, and 14 bases lay in between. Germline V gene data show CDR1 as MNHEY and CDR2 as SMNVEV (reference sequence). The DNA for the CDR3 is TGTGCCAGCAGTTTAAGGGCCCAGGGTTCCACTGAAGCTTTCTTT. Translated: CASSLRAQGSTEAFF.

The V call is TRBV27, the J call TRBJ2-1, with TRBD2 matching over 11 bases. The ends lost 2 bases at V and 9 bases at J; junction bases unmatched: 6. CDR3 length equals 15 residues. Germline CDR1 is MNHEY and CDR2 is SMNVEV (reference sequence). The CDR3: CASSLIPGLAAEQFF. Here the CDR3 DNA reads TGTGCCAGCAGTTTAATCCCGGGACTAGCGGCTGAGCAGTTCTTC.

The V gene is TRBV23-1, the J gene TRBJ2-7; possible D gene TRBD1, 6 bases. TRBV23-1 is labeled an ORF, and its function is uncertain. The CDR3 contains 22 residues. V was shortened by 4 bases and J by 3 bases, with 37 bases between the two germline ends. CDR3 sequence: CASSLARGYPQGRGLSYYEQYF. The CDR3 nucleotides are TGCGCCAGCAGTCTTGCCCGAGGATACCCACAGGGAAGGGGCCTATCCTACTACGAGCAGTACTTC.

V usage is TRBV5-1 and J usage is TRBJ2-5; D might be TRBD1 or TRBD2, each matching 5 bases. The CDR3 consists of 15 residues. Germline CDR1 reads SGHRS; CDR2 reads YFSETQ. The V and J ends lost 8 bases and 5 bases respectively, with 22 bases between them. Written as DNA, the CDR3 is TGCGCCAGTACCCCTTCTTCAGGGACCGGGGAGACCCAGTACTTC. Residues: CASTPSSGTGETQYF.

The gene calls are TRBV19 and TRBJ2-2, with unresolved D. Germline V CDR1 and CDR2: LNHDA, SQIVND (reference sequence). There are 14 residues in the CDR3. V lost 7 bases and J lost 0, with 9 bases in between. The CDR3 DNA follows: TGTGCCAGTATCGTGGGGTCGAACACCGGGGAGCTGTTTTTT. Its protein is CASIVGSNTGELFF.

V usage is TRBV4-2 and J usage is TRBJ2-3, with a weak D call TRBD2 (5 bases). V lost 1 base, J lost 5 bases, and 10 bases lay in between. Germline CDR1 is LGHNA and CDR2 is YNFKEQ. The CDR3 extends over 14 amino acids. The CDR3 DNA reads as TGTGCCAGCAGCCAAGTTGAGGGTGAAGATACGCAGTATTTT. Translated: CASSQVEGEDTQYF.

The chain uses TRBV25-1 and TRBJ1-2; D is perhaps TRBD1 (6 bases). The CDR3 extends over 13 amino acids. Trimming shortened V by 5 bases and J by 4 bases, and 11 bases separated the two germline ends. Germline CDR1 reads MGHDK; CDR2 reads SYGVNS. CDR3 nucleotides: TGTGCCAGCAGTCCAGGGGATACCTATGGCTACACCTTC. This translates into CASSPGDTYGYTF.

This clone was seen a handful of times. The gene calls are TRBV5-1 and TRBJ2-2; D uncertain. CDR1 is SGHRS and CDR2 is YFSETQ in the germline V gene. The CDR3 consists of 14 residues. The V gene lost 0 bases and the J gene lost 5 bases, with 8 bases spanning the gap. The CDR3 protein is CASSLVGETGELFF. The CDR3 coding sequence is TGCGCCAGCAGCTTGGTTGGGGAAACCGGGGAGCTGTTTTTT.

This sequence joins TRBV18 and TRBJ2-6; maybe TRBD1 (5 bases). This CDR3 has 15 residues. Between the trimmed V and J ends, which lost 3 bases and 0 bases, there was a span of 6 bases. Looked up from germline, CDR1 is KGHSH and CDR2 is LQKENI. The CDR3 protein is CASSPQGSGANVLTF. The CDR3 DNA follows: TGTGCCAGCTCACCCCAGGGCTCTGGGGCCAACGTCCTGACTTTC.

In this sample, this clone turned up a few times. The V and J genes are TRBV19 and TRBJ1-3, with no clear D. Germline values: CDR1 LNHDA, CDR2 SQIVND (reference sequence). This CDR3 comprises 16 residues. V was shortened by 5 bases and J by 2 bases, with 16 bases between the two germline ends. This chain's CDR3 is CASSQNGLYTGNTIYF. In DNA form, the CDR3 reads TGTGCCAGTAGTCAGAATGGACTTTACACTGGAAACACCATATATTTT.

The rearrangement uses TRBV5-4 and TRBJ1-2, with 10 bases fitting TRBD1. This CDR3 region has 16 residues. The ends lost 3 bases at V and 3 bases at J; junction bases unmatched: 8. Germline assignment: CDR1 SGHNT and CDR2 YYREEE (reference sequence). For the CDR3, the DNA is TGTGCCAGCAGCTCGACCGGGACAGGGGTTGACTATGGCTACACCTTC. Protein product: CASSSTGTGVDYGYTF. The full variable domain, completed using reference TRBV5-4 and TRBJ1-2, is ETGVTQSPTHLIKTRGQQVTLRCSSQSGHNTVSWYQQALGQGPQFIFQYYREEENGRGNFPPRFSGLQFPNYSSELNVNALELDDSALYLCASSSTGTGVDYGYTFGSGTRLTVV.